This record concerns one T cell receptor (beta chain) sequence. This clone was detected only a few times. Its antigen has not been determined. No qualities accompany the bases; no much larger clone lies one base away. From the germline V gene, CDR1 is SGHVS and CDR2 is FNYEAQ. The CDR3 sequence holds 14 residues, the cysteine and phenylalanine included. The CDR3 DNA has 42 bases and is translated from base 1. V sheds 5 bases and J sheds 3 bases, leaving 13 bases between their ends. On a MiSeq, deep resolution sequencing aimed for a depth between 1 in 1 million and 1 in 200,000 T cells, with each clonotype covered 10x on average. The immunoSEQ hsTCRB Kit was used to generate the TCR beta libraries. As for how the authors treated the data: The data were analyzed with ImmunoSEQ Analyzer and ImmunoSEQ Data Assistant, and V, D and J gene assignments followed IMGT definitions. Clonality, which ranges from 0 to 1, was calculated as one minus the normalized Shannon entropy of productive rearrangement frequencies. Only overrepresented clonotypes making up at least 0.05% of the repertoire of each patient were included in the public clonotype analysis. Fewer than 15 repertoires from age-matched healthy donors, obtained from immuneACCESS, served as clonality controls. This is the immuneACCESS table as TCRdb keeps it, with only in-frame sequences that have V and J called. A part of the clones is gone; compared with another copy, unresolved V genes explain less than half, and the rest is unexplained. The D gene and trimming were derived from the DNA, and the V and J assignments and clone size from that table. The sample has some 200,000 clones on record, 75% to 80% of them singletons. The ten largest make up roughly an eighth of the sample.

This specimen's time point label, interpreted: approximately 11 months on ibrutinib. For TCR beta library preparation, 2 to 2.5 micrograms of genomic DNA were isolated from cryopreserved PBMCs. Longitudinal blood samples from CLL patients receiving ibrutinib monotherapy were subjected to high-throughput TCR beta sequencing. Patients were enrolled in a phase 2 open-label single-center ibrutinib monotherapy trial. These data belong to a study of cytotoxic CD8 clonotypes in ibrutinib-treated CLL (dated by TCRdb to about 2021). For context, the study as a whole: The cohort had 11 to 12 relapsed/refractory and more than 14 treatment-naive patients; roughly 18 were IGHV unmutated. Every sample from remission and from progressive disease was obtained while the patients were still on ibrutinib. On average, each sample yielded 250,000 to 300,000 productive templates and tens of thousands of productive rearrangements. Cryopreserved peripheral blood mononuclear cells were obtained before treatment, at response, and at either sustained remission or disease progression. Of the 85 to 95 participants in the trial, roughly 26 had longitudinal samples available. Response samples were taken after a median of around 13 months on treatment, ranging from about 6 to 40 months. Responses were partial in about 25 patients and complete in 2; after median approximately 69 months follow-up, 14 stayed in remission and some twelve progressed.

What the work shows at the level of the full study, not this receptor alone: Public clonotypes were rare and either shrank or stayed stable during treatment, and the rise in clonality at ibrutinib response reflected expansion of private clonotypes. At ibrutinib response clonality went up, during sustained remission it held steady, and at progression it dropped back toward baseline. Sustained-remission and progressing patients did not have matched sampling times, and lymph node repertoires were not examined. Baseline clonality exceeded that of age-matched healthy donors and correlated strongly with circulating CD8+ T-cell counts.

This TCR derives from a human donor with chronic lymphocytic leukemia. The sample in question was PBMCs, obtained after 12 months of ibrutinib treatment. The rearrangement joined TRBV7-6 to TRBJ2-5, with the D gene call left open. The CDR3 is CASSPTWEKETQYF. The DNA sequence is given as TGTGCCAGCAGCCCAACATGGGAAAAAGAGACCCAGTACTTC. The reference TRBV7-6 and TRBJ2-5 proteins fill in what lies around the CDR3, so the full variable domain reads GAGVSQSPRYKVTKRGQDVALRCDPISGHVSLYWYRQALGQGPEFLTYFNYEAQQDKSGLPNDRFSAERPEGSISTLTIQRTEQRDSAMYRCASSPTWEKETQYFGPGTRLLVL.